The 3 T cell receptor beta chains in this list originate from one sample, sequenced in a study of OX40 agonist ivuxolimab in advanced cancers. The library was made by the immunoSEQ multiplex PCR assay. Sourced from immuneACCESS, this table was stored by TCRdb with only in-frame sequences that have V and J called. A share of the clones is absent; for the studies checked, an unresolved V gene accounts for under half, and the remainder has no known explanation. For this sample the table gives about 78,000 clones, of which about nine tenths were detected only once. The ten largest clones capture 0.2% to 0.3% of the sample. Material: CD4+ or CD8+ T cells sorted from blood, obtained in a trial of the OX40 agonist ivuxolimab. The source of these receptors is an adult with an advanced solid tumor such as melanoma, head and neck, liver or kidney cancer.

The CDR3 here is CASSITPGELFF. DNA of the CDR3: TGTGCCAGCAGCATAACCCCCGGGGAGCTGTTTTTT. This chain joins TRBV7-2 and TRBJ2-2; D remains unclear. From germline, CDR1 is SGHTA and CDR2 FQGNSA. The CDR3 contains 12 residues. The germline V and J ends were trimmed by 5 bases and 6 bases, with 7 bases remaining between them.

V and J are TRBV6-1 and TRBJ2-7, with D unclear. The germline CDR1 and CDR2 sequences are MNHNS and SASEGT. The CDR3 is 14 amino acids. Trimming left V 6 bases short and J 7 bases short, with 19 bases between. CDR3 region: CASSLTHSSKEQYF. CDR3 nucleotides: TGTGCCAGCAGCCTGACCCACTCGTCAAAGGAGCAGTACTTC.

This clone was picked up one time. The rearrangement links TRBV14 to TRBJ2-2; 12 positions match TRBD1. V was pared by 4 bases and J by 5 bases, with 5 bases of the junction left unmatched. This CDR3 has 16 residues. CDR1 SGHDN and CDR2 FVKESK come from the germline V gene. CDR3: CASSLLGQGATGELFF. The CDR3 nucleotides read TGTGCCAGCAGCCTCCTGGGACAGGGGGCAACCGGGGAGCTGTTTTTT.